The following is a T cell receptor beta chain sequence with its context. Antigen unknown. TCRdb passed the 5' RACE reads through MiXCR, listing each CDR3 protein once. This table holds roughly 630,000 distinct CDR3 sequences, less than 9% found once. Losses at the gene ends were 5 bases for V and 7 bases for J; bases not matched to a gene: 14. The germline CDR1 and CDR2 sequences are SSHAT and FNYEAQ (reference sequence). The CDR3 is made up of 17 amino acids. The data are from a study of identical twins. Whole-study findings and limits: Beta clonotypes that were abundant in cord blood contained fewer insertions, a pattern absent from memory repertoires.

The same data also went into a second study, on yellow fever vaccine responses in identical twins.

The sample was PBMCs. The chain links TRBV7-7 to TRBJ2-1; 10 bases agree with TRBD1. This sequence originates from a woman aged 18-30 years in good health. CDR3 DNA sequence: TGTGCCAGCAGCCCGCTTCCCTCCGGGACAGGGGCTAATGAGCAGTTCTTC. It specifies CASSPLPSGTGANEQFF.